A single sample is the source of the 3 T cell receptor beta chains below, sequenced in a study of blood T cell repertoires in COVID-19. Libraries were prepared by immunoSEQ multiplex PCR; TCRdb keeps only in-frame clonotypes and omits some of them. The table shows almost 90,000 clones, with roughly 91% occurring only once. The material sequenced was peripheral blood. The receptors shown here come from a man between 18 and 29 years old with COVID-19, enrolled during active disease.

This clone was observed a single time. The CDR3, as DNA: TGTGCCAGCACCAACGGACTAGCCGTATACGAGCAGTACTTC. Translating it yields CASTNGLAVYEQYF. J is TRBJ2-7 and V is TRBV2, with TRBD2 identical over 8 bases. V lost 7 bases and J lost 4; bases outside the gene matches: 9. Germline loops: CDR1 SNHLY, CDR2 FYNNEI. The length of the CDR3 is 14 residues.

The chain uses TRBV5-1 and TRBJ2-7; possibly TRBD2 for D (5 bases). CDR1 is SGHRS, CDR2 YFSETQ, per germline. This CDR3 contains 14 residues. Trimming removed 1 base from V and 2 bases from J, with 10 bases in between. The CDR3 coding sequence is TGCGCCAGCAGCTTGCGAGGGCGCCCCTACGAGCAGTACTTC. It translates to CASSLRGRPYEQYF.

This clone turned up a few times. The chain is built from TRBV5-4 and TRBJ1-6, with D possibly TRBD1 on 5 matching bases. The CDR3 has 16 residues. Trimming took 0 bases from V and 3 from J, leaving 10 bases between them. Looked up from germline, CDR1 is SGHNT and CDR2 is YYREEE (reference sequence). The CDR3 bases are TGTGCCAGCAGCTTGGTCCCGGGGGGCTATAATTCACCCCTCCACTTT. It encodes CASSLVPGGYNSPLHF.